These T cell receptor beta chains were read from a single sample in a study of spatial heterogeneity in lung cancer. TCRdb reprocessed the 5' RACE reads via MiXCR and lists one record per CDR3 protein. The table has 50,000 or so distinct CDR3 sequences, around 11% seen once. The specimen comprised PBMCs, sampled at follow-up. These receptors all stem from a male donor with early-stage non-small cell lung cancer. Each CDR3 is given with its conserved first and last residue. The D gene is left open where the match is weak. Only part of the rows carry a size: once, few, many, or a class if the clone is expanded.

clone_size	j_call	v_call	d_call	cdr3_nt	cdr3_aa
-	TRBJ1-6	TRBV20-1	-	TGCAGTGCTAGAGGAGGGCAGGGCCGCTATAATTCACCCCTCCACTTT	CSARGGQGRYNSPLHF
many	TRBJ2-5	TRBV29-1	-	TGCAGCCATCTACCAGGGGGGCAAGAGACCCAGTACTTC	CSHLPGGQETQYF
-	TRBJ2-6	TRBV7-2	TRBD2	TGTGCCAGCAGCCGAGGACTAGCGGGAGTGGCTGGGGCCAACGTCCTGACTTTC	CASSRGLAGVAGANVLTF
few	TRBJ2-5	TRBV7-9	TRBD2	TGTGCCAGCAGCACGCGGGGGAGTGACAGCCAAGAGACCCAGTACTTC	CASSTRGSDSQETQYF
many	TRBJ2-5	TRBV18	-	TGTGCCAGCTCACCCTGGGACACTTTACAAGAGACCCAGTACTTC	CASSPWDTLQETQYF
-	TRBJ2-2	TRBV30	TRBD2	TGTGCCTCGGGAGGACTTGAAACCGGGGAGCTGTTTTTT	CASGGLETGELFF
many	TRBJ1-6	TRBV6-2/TRBV6-3	-	TGTGCCAGCAGAGACCCAGGGCGGAATTCACCCCTCCACTTT	CASRDPGRNSPLHF
-	TRBJ1-2	TRBV7-8	-	TGTGCCAGCAGCCCAGATACAGGTTCTAACTATGGCTACACCTTC	CASSPDTGSNYGYTF
few	TRBJ2-2	TRBV4-1	-	TGCGCCAGCAGCCAAGATAGGGGTACCGGGGAGCTGTTTTTT	CASSQDRGTGELFF
few	TRBJ2-3	TRBV20-1	-	TGCAGTGCTGCCTTTCCGTGGGGAGATACGCAGTATTTT	CSAAFPWGDTQYF
few	TRBJ2-1	TRBV7-2	-	TGTGCCAGCAGCTCCTCCCACAGGGCAGGTGAGCAGTTCTTC	CASSSSHRAGEQFF
many	TRBJ1-4	TRBV9	-	TGTGCCAGCAGCGTAGCCCCCAACCGGGAACTGTTTTTT	CASSVAPNRELFF
-	TRBJ2-5	TRBV7-2	-	TGTGCCAGCCAGGAGGATCTAAGCCAAGAGACCCAGTACTTC	CASQEDLSQETQYF
many	TRBJ2-2	TRBV7-9	-	TGTGCCAGCAGCTTAGACGCGGTGAACACCGGGGAGCTGTTTTTT	CASSLDAVNTGELFF
many	TRBJ2-3	TRBV5-1	-	TGCGCCAGCAGCTTGGGTTTGGGAGCAGATACGCAGTATTTT	CASSLGLGADTQYF
few	TRBJ1-4	TRBV7-9	TRBD1	TGTGCCAGCAGCAATCGGGCCGGACAGGCTTATAATGAAAAACTGTTTTTT	CASSNRAGQAYNEKLFF
few	TRBJ1-5	TRBV25-1	-	TGTGCCAGCAGTATGGGGGGTCCATATAGCAATCAGCCCCAGCATTTT	CASSMGGPYSNQPQHF
few	TRBJ2-7	TRBV19	-	TGTGCCAGTAGTGAGGGCGTTATTAGGTCCTACGAGCAGTACTTC	CASSEGVIRSYEQYF
-	TRBJ1-2	TRBV12-3/TRBV12-4	-	TGTGCCAGCAGTTCGAGTAACTATGGCTACACCTTC	CASSSSNYGYTF
many	TRBJ1-6	TRBV27	-	TGTGCCAGCAGGGGAACCTCACCCCTCCACTTT	CASRGTSPLHF
many	TRBJ2-7	TRBV28	TRBD2	TGTGCCAGCAGATCGGGGACTAGCGGGACAGTTCAGTACTTC	CASRSGTSGTVQYF
many	TRBJ1-4	TRBV7-9	-	TGTGCCAGCAGCCCCCTTAGTAGGGGATGGGATGAAAAACTGTTTTTT	CASSPLSRGWDEKLFF
many	TRBJ2-3	TRBV3-1	TRBD1	TGTGCCAGCAGCCCTGGACAGGGCAGCACAGATACGCAGTATTTT	CASSPGQGSTDTQYF
many	TRBJ1-1	TRBV3-1	-	TGTGCCAGCAGCCAAGATCGGCCGAACACTGAAGCTTTCTTT	CASSQDRPNTEAFF
many	TRBJ2-2	TRBV6-2/TRBV6-3	-	TGTGCCAGCAGTTATAATCCACTAGGTTCCAGATCACTGAACACCGGGGAGCTGTTTTTT	CASSYNPLGSRSLNTGELFF
-	TRBJ2-7	TRBV5-5	-	TGTGCCAGCAGCTTCCCGGGGACGGGCTACGAGCAGTACTTC	CASSFPGTGYEQYF
-	TRBJ2-3	TRBV12-3/TRBV12-4	-	TGTGCCAGCAGACCACTCCTAGGAATTGGCGCAGATACGCAGTATTTT	CASRPLLGIGADTQYF
-	TRBJ2-7	TRBV12-3/TRBV12-4	-	TGTGCCAGCAGTGCGGCTGGGACCGATATTCGCGAGCAGTACTTC	CASSAAGTDIREQYF
many	TRBJ1-4	TRBV4-3	-	TGCGCCAGCAGCCAAGAAGGGGGGCGAGAGGAAAAACTGTTTTTT	CASSQEGGREEKLFF
-	TRBJ1-4	TRBV6-6	TRBD1	TGTGCCAGCACTATTGGGACAGGGCGTGAAAAACTGTTTTTT	CASTIGTGREKLFF
many	TRBJ1-2	TRBV6-2/TRBV6-3	-	TGTGCCAGCAGTTGGGGGCTCTATGGCTACACCTTC	CASSWGLYGYTF
many	TRBJ2-5	TRBV25-1	-	TGTGCCAGCAGTGAATATGCAGGGTCAGAGACCCAGTACTTC	CASSEYAGSETQYF
many	TRBJ1-1	TRBV10-3	TRBD1	TGTGCCATCAGGGGACAGGAGAACACTGAAGCTTTCTTT	CAIRGQENTEAFF
few	TRBJ2-7	TRBV12-3/TRBV12-4	TRBD2	TGTGCCAGCAGCGCCTTGGGACTAGCGGGCGTACAGGACGAGCAGTACTTC	CASSALGLAGVQDEQYF
medium-sized	TRBJ1-3	TRBV12-3/TRBV12-4	-	TGTGCCAGCAGGATCCGGGGGGGAGACTCTGGAAACACCATATATTTT	CASRIRGGDSGNTIYF
-	TRBJ2-1	TRBV14	TRBD1	TGTGCCAGCAGCCAGGCTTGGACAGGGGCTTTAAATGAGCAGTTCTTC	CASSQAWTGALNEQFF
few	TRBJ2-2	TRBV4-1	TRBD2	TGCGCCAGCATGGCGGGGGGTTACACCGGGGAGCTGTTTTTT	CASMAGGYTGELFF
many	TRBJ1-6	TRBV6-6	-	TGTGCCAGCAGTTACGAGAGCTCCTATAATTCACCCCTCCACTTT	CASSYESSYNSPLHF
-	TRBJ2-3	TRBV4-3	-	TGCGCCAGCAGCCGACAAGCGATAGGCGCAGATACGCAGTATTTT	CASSRQAIGADTQYF
many	TRBJ2-1	TRBV27	TRBD2	TGTGCCAGCAGTTCCGTCTTAGCGGGAGTATATGAGCAGTTCTTC	CASSSVLAGVYEQFF